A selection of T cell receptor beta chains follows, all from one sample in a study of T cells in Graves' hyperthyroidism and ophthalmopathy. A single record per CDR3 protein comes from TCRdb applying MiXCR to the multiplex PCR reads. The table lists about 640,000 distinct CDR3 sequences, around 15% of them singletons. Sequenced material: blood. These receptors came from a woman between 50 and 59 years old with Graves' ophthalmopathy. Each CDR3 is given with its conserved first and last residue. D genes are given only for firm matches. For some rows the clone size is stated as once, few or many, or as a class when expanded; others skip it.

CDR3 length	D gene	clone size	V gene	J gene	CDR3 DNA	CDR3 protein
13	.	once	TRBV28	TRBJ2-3	TGTGCCAGCACCAATAGCGACACAGATACGCAGTATTTT	CASTNSDTDTQYF
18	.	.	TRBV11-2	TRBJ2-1	TGTGCCAGCAGCTTAGCGCTTGGTAGGAGGGAGAGGAACAATGAGCAGTTCTTC	CASSLALGRRERNNEQFF
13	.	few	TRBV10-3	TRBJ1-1	TGTGCCATCAGCCAGACTCTGAACACTGAAGCTTTCTTT	CAISQTLNTEAFF
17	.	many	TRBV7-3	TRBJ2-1	TGTGCCAGCAGCTTAAGCGGACACAAGAGCTCCTACAATGAGCAGTTCTTC	CASSLSGHKSSYNEQFF
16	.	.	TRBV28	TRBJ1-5	TGTGCCAGCAGCCCCGGGGCGCTCTATAGCAATCAGCCCCAGCATTTT	CASSPGALYSNQPQHF
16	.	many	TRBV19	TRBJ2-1	TGTGCCAGTAGTATAACTCTACGACGCTTTAACAATGAGCAGTTCTTC	CASSITLRRFNNEQFF
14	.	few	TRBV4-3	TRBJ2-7	TGCGCCAGCAGCCAGCGGACAGTCTCCTACGAGCAGTACTTC	CASSQRTVSYEQYF
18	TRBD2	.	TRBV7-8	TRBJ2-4	TGTGCCAGCAGCCCCGGGACTAGCGGGGGACCCAGCAAAAACATTCAGTACTTC	CASSPGTSGGPSKNIQYF
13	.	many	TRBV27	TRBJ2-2	TGTGCCAGCAGTTCAGGGTACACCGGGGAGCTGTTTTTT	CASSSGYTGELFF
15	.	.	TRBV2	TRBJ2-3	TGTGCCAGCAGTGAAACAGAGCTAGGCACAGATACGCAGTATTTT	CASSETELGTDTQYF
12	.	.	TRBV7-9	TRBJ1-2	TGTGCCAGCAGCTCCCATAACTATGGCTACACCTTC	CASSSHNYGYTF
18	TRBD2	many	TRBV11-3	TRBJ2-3	TGTGCCAGCAGCTTAGTCCCAGCGGGGTTCTTCGGCACAGATACGCAGTATTTT	CASSLVPAGFFGTDTQYF
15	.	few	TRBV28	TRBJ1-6	TGTGCCAGCAGTTTAGGGAATTATTATAATTCACCCCTCCACTTT	CASSLGNYYNSPLHF
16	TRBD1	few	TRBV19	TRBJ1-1	TGTGCCAGTAGTCCCCCAGGGGGCCTCGCAAGCACTGAAGCTTTCTTT	CASSPPGGLASTEAFF
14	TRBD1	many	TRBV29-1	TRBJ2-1	TGCAGCGTTGTGGGGCAGGGGGTTATGGATGAGCAGTTCTTC	CSVVGQGVMDEQFF
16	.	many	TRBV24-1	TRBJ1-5	TGTACCACCAGTGATCACAGGGCAGGAAGCAATCAGCCCCAGCATTTT	CTTSDHRAGSNQPQHF
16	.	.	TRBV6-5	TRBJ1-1	TGTGCCAGCAGTTATATCCCGGGACGGTTGAACACTGAAGCTTTCTTT	CASSYIPGRLNTEAFF
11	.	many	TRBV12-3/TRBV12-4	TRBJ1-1	TGTGCCAGCAGTATAGGGGGTGAAGCTTTCTTT	CASSIGGEAFF
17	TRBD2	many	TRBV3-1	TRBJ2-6	TGTGCCAGCAGAAACCTAGCGGCTGACTCTGGGGCCAACGTCCTGACTTTC	CASRNLAADSGANVLTF
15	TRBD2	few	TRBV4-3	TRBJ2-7	TGCGCCAGCAGCCAAACCCGACTAGCATCCTACGAGCAGTACTTC	CASSQTRLASYEQYF
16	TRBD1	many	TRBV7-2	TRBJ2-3	TGTGCCAGCAGCTCATACACAGGGGGAGGCACAGATACGCAGTATTTT	CASSSYTGGGTDTQYF
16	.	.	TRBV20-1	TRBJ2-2	TGCAGTGCTAGATATAGGGGGGGGGAGAACACCGGGGAGCTGTTTTTT	CSARYRGGENTGELFF
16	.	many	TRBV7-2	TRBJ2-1	TGTGCCAGCAGCTTAGTGTCGGGTTTCTCCTACAATGAGCAGTTCTTC	CASSLVSGFSYNEQFF
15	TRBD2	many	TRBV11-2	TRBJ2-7	TGTGCCAGCAGCCCAATAGCGGGAGCGAGGTACGAGCAGTACTTC	CASSPIAGARYEQYF
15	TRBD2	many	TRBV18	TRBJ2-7	TGTGCCAGCTCACAGACTAGCGGGAGGGCCTACGAGCAGTACTTC	CASSQTSGRAYEQYF
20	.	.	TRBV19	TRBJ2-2	TGTGCCAGTACCACCTGGGGGGACAGAACTTTTGTAACGAACACCGGGGAGCTGTTTTTT	CASTTWGDRTFVTNTGELFF
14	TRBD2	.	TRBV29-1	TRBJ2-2	TGCAGCGTTAGGACTAGAATTGCCGCCGGGGAGCTGTTTTTT	CSVRTRIAAGELFF
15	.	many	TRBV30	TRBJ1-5	TGTGCCTGGAGTCGAGGGACGGATAGCAATCAGCCCCAGCATTTT	CAWSRGTDSNQPQHF
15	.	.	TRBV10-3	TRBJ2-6	TGTGCCATCAGCCCAGTGGGTACAGGGGCCAACGTCCTGACTTTC	CAISPVGTGANVLTF
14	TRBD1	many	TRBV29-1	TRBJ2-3	TGCAGCGTAACCAGGACAGGGAGCACAGATACGCAGTATTTT	CSVTRTGSTDTQYF
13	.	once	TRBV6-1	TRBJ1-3	TGTGCCAGCAGCGAAGGACAGGGAAACACCATATATTTT	CASSEGQGNTIYF
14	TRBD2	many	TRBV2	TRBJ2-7	TGTGCCAGCAGTGACGTAGCGGGAGGTTACGAGCAGTACTTC	CASSDVAGGYEQYF
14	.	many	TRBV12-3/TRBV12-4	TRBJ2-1	TGTGCCAGCAGTTTATGGGGGACGGTGAATGAGCAGTTCTTC	CASSLWGTVNEQFF
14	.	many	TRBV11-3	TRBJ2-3	TGTGCCAGCAGCTTAGACCGTTACACAGATACGCAGTATTTT	CASSLDRYTDTQYF
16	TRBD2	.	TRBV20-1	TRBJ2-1	TGCAGTGCTAGAGATCGCGTAGCGGGAGTGAATAATGAGCAGTTCTTC	CSARDRVAGVNNEQFF